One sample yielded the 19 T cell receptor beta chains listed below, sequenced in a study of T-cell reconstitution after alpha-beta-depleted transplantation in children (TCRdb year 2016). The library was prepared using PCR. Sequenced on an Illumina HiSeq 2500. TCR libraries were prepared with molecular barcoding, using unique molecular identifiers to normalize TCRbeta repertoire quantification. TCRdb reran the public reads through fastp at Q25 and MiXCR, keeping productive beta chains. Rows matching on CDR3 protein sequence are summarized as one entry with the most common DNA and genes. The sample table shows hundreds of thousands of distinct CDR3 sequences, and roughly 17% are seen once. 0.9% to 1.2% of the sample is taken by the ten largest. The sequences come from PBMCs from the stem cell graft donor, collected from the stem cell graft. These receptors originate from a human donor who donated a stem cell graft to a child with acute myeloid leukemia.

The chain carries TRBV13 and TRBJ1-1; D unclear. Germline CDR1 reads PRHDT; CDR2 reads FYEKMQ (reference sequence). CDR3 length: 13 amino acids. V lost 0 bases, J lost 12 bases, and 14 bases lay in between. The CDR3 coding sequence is TGTGCCAGCAGCTTAGGCCGGCGTGGTATAACTTTCTTT. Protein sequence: CASSLGRRGITFF.

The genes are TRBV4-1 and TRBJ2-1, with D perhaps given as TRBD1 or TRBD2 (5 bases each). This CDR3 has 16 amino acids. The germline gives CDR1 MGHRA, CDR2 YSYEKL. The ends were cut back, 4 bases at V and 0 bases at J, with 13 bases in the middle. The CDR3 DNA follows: TGCGCCAGCAGCCTCTACGGGGCTCGCTCCTACAATGAGCAGTTCTTC. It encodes CASSLYGARSYNEQFF.

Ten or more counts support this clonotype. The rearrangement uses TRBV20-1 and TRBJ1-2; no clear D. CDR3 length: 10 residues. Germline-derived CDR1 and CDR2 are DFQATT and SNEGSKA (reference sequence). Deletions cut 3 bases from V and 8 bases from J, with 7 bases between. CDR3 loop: CSARWGGYTF. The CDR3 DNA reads TGCAGTGCTAGGTGGGGAGGCTACACCTTC.

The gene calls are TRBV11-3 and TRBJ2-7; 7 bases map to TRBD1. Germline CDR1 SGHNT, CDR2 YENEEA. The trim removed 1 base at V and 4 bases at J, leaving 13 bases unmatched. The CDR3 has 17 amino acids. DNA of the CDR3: TGTGCCAGCAGCTTAGGGGACCGGGACAGTGCGGTGTACGAGCAGTACTTC. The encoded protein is CASSLGDRDSAVYEQYF.

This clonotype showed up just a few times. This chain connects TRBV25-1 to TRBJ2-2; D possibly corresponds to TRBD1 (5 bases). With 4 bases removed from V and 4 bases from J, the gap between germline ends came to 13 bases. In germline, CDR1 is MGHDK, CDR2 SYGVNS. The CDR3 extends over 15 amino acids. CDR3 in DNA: TGTGCCAGCAGTGGCTCAGGGTATATCACCGGGGAGCTGTTTTTT. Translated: CASSGSGYITGELFF.

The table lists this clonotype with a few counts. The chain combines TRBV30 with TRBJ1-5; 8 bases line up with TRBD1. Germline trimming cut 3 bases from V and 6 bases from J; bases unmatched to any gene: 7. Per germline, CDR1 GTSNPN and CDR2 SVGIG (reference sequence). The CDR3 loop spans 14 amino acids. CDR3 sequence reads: CAWSAGQGGQPQHF. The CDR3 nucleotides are TGTGCCTGGAGCGCCGGACAGGGCGGTCAGCCCCAGCATTTT.

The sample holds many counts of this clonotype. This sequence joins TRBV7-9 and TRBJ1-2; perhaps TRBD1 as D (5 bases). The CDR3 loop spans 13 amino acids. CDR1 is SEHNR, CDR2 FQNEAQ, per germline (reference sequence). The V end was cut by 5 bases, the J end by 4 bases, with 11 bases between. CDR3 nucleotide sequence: TGTGCCAGCAGCCCTGTCGGGACCTATGGCTACACCTTC. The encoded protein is CASSPVGTYGYTF.

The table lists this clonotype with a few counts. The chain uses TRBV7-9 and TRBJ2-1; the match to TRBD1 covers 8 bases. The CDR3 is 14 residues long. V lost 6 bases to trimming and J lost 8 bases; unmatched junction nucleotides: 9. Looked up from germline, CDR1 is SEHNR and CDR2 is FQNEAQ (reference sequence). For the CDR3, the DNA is TGTGCCAGCAGAGGACAGGGAGGTCGTTATGAGCAGTTCTTC. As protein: CASRGQGGRYEQFF.

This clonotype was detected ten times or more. CDR3 sequence: CASSLPGDAYGYTF. The CDR3 DNA sequence: TGTGCCAGCAGCTTGCCAGGGGATGCCTATGGCTACACCTTC. This chain uses TRBV5-5 with TRBJ1-2; possible D gene TRBD1, 6 bases. The CDR3 runs to 14 residues. Germline CDR1 reads SGHKS; CDR2 reads YYEKEE (reference sequence). The V gene lost 1 base and the J gene lost 4 bases, with 11 bases spanning the gap.

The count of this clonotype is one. CDR3 residues: CASSLFQGGSYNEQFF. The CDR3 bases are TGTGCCAGCAGTTTATTCCAGGGAGGCTCCTACAATGAGCAGTTCTTC. The chain uses TRBV28 and TRBJ2-1, with D possibly TRBD2 on 6 matching bases. From germline, CDR1 is MDHEN and CDR2 SYDVKM. The CDR3 totals 16 residues. The V end lost 1 base, the J end lost 0 bases, and 10 bases lay between the germline ends.

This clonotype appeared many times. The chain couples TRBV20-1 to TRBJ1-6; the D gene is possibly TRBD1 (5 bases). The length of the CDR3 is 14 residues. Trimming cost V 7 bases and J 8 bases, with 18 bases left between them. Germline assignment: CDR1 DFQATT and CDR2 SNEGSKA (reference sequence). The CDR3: CSVKDIMVDSPLHF. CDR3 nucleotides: TGCAGTGTAAAGGACATAATGGTCGATTCACCCCTCCACTTT.

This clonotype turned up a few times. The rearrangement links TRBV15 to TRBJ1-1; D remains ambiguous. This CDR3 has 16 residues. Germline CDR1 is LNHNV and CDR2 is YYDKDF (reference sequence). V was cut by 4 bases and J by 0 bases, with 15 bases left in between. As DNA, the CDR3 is TGTGCCACCAGCATCACGCCGGGAGGTCTGAACACTGAAGCTTTCTTT. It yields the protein CATSITPGGLNTEAFF.

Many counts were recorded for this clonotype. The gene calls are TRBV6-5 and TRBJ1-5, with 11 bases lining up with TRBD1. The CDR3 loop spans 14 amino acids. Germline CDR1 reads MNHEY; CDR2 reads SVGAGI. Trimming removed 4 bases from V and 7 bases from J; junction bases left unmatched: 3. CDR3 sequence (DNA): TGTGCCAGCAGTTGGGACAGGGGGAAACAGCCCCAGCATTTT. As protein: CASSWDRGKQPQHF.

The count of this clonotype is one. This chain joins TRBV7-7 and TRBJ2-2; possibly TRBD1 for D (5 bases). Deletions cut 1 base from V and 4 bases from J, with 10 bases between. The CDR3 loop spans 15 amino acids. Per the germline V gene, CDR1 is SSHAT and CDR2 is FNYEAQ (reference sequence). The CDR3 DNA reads TGTGCCAGCAGCTTAGTAGGGCAGGGCACCGGGGAGCTGTTTTTT. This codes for CASSLVGQGTGELFF.

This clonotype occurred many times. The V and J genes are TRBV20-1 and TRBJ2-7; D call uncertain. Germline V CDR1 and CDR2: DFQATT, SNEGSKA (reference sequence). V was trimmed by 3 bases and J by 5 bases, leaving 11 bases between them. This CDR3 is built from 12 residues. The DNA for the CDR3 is TGCAGTGCTAGCACTACGGCGGACGAGCAGTACTTC. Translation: CSASTTADEQYF.

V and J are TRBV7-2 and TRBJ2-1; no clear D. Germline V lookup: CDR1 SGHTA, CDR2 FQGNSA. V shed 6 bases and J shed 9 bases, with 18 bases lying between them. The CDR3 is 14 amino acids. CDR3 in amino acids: CASRQTPPHPEQFF. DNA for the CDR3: TGTGCCAGCAGACAAACCCCTCCACACCCTGAGCAGTTCTTC.

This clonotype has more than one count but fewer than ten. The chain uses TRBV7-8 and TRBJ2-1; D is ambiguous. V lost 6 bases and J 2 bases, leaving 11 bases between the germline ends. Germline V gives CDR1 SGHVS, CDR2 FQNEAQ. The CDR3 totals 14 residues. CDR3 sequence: CASSDNAAYNEQFF. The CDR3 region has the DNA TGTGCCAGCAGTGACAACGCGGCCTACAATGAGCAGTTCTTC.

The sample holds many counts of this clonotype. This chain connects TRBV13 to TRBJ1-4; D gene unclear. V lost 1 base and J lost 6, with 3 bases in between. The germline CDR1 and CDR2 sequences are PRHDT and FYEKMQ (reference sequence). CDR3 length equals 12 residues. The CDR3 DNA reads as TGTGCCAGCAGCTTAGTGGATGAAAAACTGTTTTTT. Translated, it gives CASSLVDEKLFF.

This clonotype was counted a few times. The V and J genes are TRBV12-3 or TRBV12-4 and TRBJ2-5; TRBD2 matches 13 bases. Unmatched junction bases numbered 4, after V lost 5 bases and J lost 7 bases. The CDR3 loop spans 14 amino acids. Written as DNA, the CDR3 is TGTGCCAGCAGTCCCAGGACTAGCGGGGGGACCCAGTACTTC. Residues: CASSPRTSGGTQYF.